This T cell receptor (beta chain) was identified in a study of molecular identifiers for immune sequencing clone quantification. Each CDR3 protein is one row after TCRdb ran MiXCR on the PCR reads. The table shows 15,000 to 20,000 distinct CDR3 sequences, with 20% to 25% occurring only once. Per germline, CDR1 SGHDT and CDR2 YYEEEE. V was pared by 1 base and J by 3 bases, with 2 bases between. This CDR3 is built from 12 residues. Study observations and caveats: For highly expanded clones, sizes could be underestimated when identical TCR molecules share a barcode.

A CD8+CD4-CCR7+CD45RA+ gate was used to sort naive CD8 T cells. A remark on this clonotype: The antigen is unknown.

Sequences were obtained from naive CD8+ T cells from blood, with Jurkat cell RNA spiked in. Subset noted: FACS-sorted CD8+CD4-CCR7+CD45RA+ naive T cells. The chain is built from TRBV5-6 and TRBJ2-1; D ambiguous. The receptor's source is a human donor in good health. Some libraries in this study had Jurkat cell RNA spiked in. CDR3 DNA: TGTGCCAGCAGCTTGAGCTACAATGAGCAGTTCTTC. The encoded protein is CASSLSYNEQFF.